A single sample gave rise to the 20 T cell receptor beta chains below, sequenced in a study of blood T cell repertoires in COVID-19. The table came from immunoSEQ multiplex PCR; TCRdb's copy has only in-frame clones and leaves some out. In the table there are about 210,000 clones, roughly 82% of which are singletons. Sequenced sample: peripheral blood. The receptors were gathered from a woman between 40 and 50 years old with acute or convalescent COVID-19.

This clone showed up just once. CDR3: CATSTPKFGGGAFSYEQYF. The DNA for the CDR3 is TGTGCCACCAGCACCCCAAAATTTGGAGGGGGGGCCTTTTCCTACGAGCAGTACTTC. V usage is TRBV15 and J usage is TRBJ2-7, with D perhaps TRBD2 (7 bases). In germline, CDR1 is LNHNV, CDR2 YYDKDF (reference sequence). V was clipped by 4 bases and J by 1 base, with 26 bases between them. The CDR3 extends over 19 amino acids.

The rearrangement uses TRBV4-1 and TRBJ1-5; D might be TRBD1 (5 bases). The CDR3 length is 15 residues. The germline V and J ends were trimmed by 1 base and 3 bases, with 10 bases remaining between them. CDR1 and CDR2 from the germline V gene are MGHRA and YSYEKL. The CDR3 nucleotides read TGCGCCAGCAGCCAAGGGCAGGGATTCAATCAGCCCCAGCATTTT. It specifies CASSQGQGFNQPQHF.

The V gene is TRBV7-9, the J gene TRBJ2-5; TRBD1 matches 8 bases. J gave up 1 base and V 1 base, and 8 bases lay outside the gene matches. Germline V lookup: CDR1 SEHNR, CDR2 FQNEAQ (reference sequence). The CDR3 loop spans 17 amino acids. Written as DNA, the CDR3 is TGTGCCAGCAGCTTAGGACGAGGGACAGGCTTCCAAGAGACCCAGTACTTC. It encodes CASSLGRGTGFQETQYF.

V gene TRBV19 combines with J gene TRBJ2-2; no definite D call. The CDR3 consists of 16 residues. V was shortened by 3 bases and J by 1 base, with 12 bases between the two germline ends. Germline V gene lookup returns CDR1 LNHDA and CDR2 SQIVND (reference sequence). The CDR3 DNA reads TGTGCCAGTAGTATCGGTCCGTCGAGGAACACCGGGGAGCTGTTTTTT. Its translation: CASSIGPSRNTGELFF.

This clone was seen only a few times. V gene TRBV5-1 combines with J gene TRBJ2-1; the match to TRBD2 covers 10 bases. V was pared by 3 bases and J by 8 bases, with 8 bases of the junction left unmatched. CDR3 length: 15 amino acids. Germline loops: CDR1 SGHRS, CDR2 YFSETQ. The CDR3 DNA is TGCGCCAGCAGCTCGGGACTAGCGCCGCGGGATGAGCAGTTCTTC. Encoded protein: CASSSGLAPRDEQFF.

The CDR3 nucleotides read TGTGCCTCGGGATGGCGGGAGAATATTTACGAGCAGTACTTC. It specifies CASGWRENIYEQYF. The genes are TRBV7-8 and TRBJ2-7; TRBD2 aligns across 7 bases. There are 14 residues in the CDR3. The V and J ends lost 11 bases and 4 bases, in that order; junction bases with no gene match: 14. CDR1 and CDR2 from the germline V gene are SGHVS and FQNEAQ.

V and J are TRBV30 and TRBJ1-5, with 7 bases aligning to TRBD1. The ends lost 5 bases at V and 3 bases at J; junction bases unmatched: 7. The CDR3 runs to 14 residues. Germline lookup yields CDR1 GTSNPN and CDR2 SVGIG (reference sequence). In DNA, the CDR3 is TGTGCCTGGCGCCCGGGACAGACCAATCAGCCCCAGCATTTT. This encodes CAWRPGQTNQPQHF. Full variable domain (remainder filled in from reference TRBV30 and TRBJ1-5): SQTIHQWPATLVQPVGSPLSLECTVEGTSNPNLYWYRQAAGRGLQLLFYSVGIGQISSEVPQNLSASRPQDRQFILSSKKLLLSDSGFYLCAWRPGQTNQPQHFGDGTRLSIL.

The V and J genes are TRBV7-6 and TRBJ2-1; D is possibly TRBD2 (6 bases). In germline, CDR1 is SGHVS, CDR2 FNYEAQ. V was shortened by 2 bases and J by 0 bases, with 11 bases between the two germline ends. This CDR3 has 16 amino acids. The CDR3 reads CASSLLAASSYNEQFF. As DNA, the CDR3 is TGTGCCAGCAGCTTATTAGCGGCTAGCTCCTACAATGAGCAGTTCTTC. The variable domain in full, with the rest retrieved from reference TRBV7-6 and TRBJ2-1, is GAGVSQSPRYKVTKRGQDVALRCDPISGHVSLYWYRQALGQGPEFLTYFNYEAQQDKSGLPNDRFSAERPEGSISTLTIQRTEQRDSAMYRCASSLLAASSYNEQFFGPGTRLTVL.

The rearrangement uses TRBV9 and TRBJ2-1; tentatively, D is TRBD2 (6 bases). Germline V gene lookup returns CDR1 SGDLS and CDR2 YYNGEE. CDR3 length: 16 amino acids. V was clipped by 0 bases and J by 2 bases, with 12 bases between them. The CDR3, as DNA: TGTGCCAGCAGCGTAGCCCCCGGGGGAACCTACAATGAGCAGTTCTTC. As protein: CASSVAPGGTYNEQFF.

The chain carries TRBV10-3 and TRBJ1-1, with a possible D match to TRBD1 (5 bases). Germline CDR1 and CDR2: ENHRY and SYGVKD. V was clipped by 3 bases and J by 4 bases, with 12 bases between them. The CDR3 has 14 residues. The CDR3 bases are TGTGCCATCAGTGAAGGAGCGGGGGGCACTGAAGCTTTCTTT. This gives the protein CAISEGAGGTEAFF.

The chain uses TRBV6-2 or TRBV6-3 and TRBJ1-1; 7 bases are a match to TRBD1. Germline CDR1 and CDR2: MNHEY and SVGEGT. Germline trimming cut 4 bases from V and 4 bases from J; bases unmatched to any gene: 6. CDR3 length: 14 residues. The DNA for the CDR3 is TGTGCCAGCAGTTTCCCCTCAGGGGGCACTGAAGCTTTCTTT. Translating it yields CASSFPSGGTEAFF.

V and J are TRBV30 and TRBJ1-2; D gene uncertain. This CDR3 has 13 residues. Trimming stripped 2 bases from V and 4 bases from J, with 11 bases between. In germline, CDR1 is GTSNPN, CDR2 SVGIG (reference sequence). In DNA form, the CDR3 reads TGTGCCTGGAGTACTGAATCTGGCTATGGCTACACCTTC. It translates to CAWSTESGYGYTF.

The sample holds a few counts of this clone. The rearrangement links TRBV29-1 to TRBJ1-1; TRBD1 matches at 10 bases. The CDR3 length is 14 residues. V trimming: 6 bases; J trimming: 2 bases; junction bases outside the gene matches: 6. Germline V gives CDR1 SQVTM, CDR2 ANQGSEA. In nucleotides, the CDR3 is TGCAGCGTGGCGGACAGGGGGGGAAACACTGAAGCTTTCTTT. Its protein is CSVADRGGNTEAFF.

V and J are TRBV6-5 and TRBJ1-5; no clear D. Germline assignment: CDR1 MNHEY and CDR2 SVGAGI. Deletions cut 11 bases from V and 4 bases from J, with 15 bases between. The CDR3 extends over 13 amino acids. The CDR3 DNA follows: TGTGCCGGTGGGCGAAGGTTTAATCAGCCCCAGCATTTT. Its translation is CAGGRRFNQPQHF.

The genes are TRBV12-5 and TRBJ1-1; D possibly corresponds to TRBD1 (5 bases). This CDR3 has 14 residues. Trimming cost V 1 base and J 4 bases, with 10 bases left between them. The germline gives CDR1 LGHNT, CDR2 FRNRAP. The CDR3 protein is CASGLGRGTTEAFF. In DNA, the CDR3 is TGTGCTAGTGGTTTGGGTAGGGGTACCACTGAAGCTTTCTTT. The full variable domain, with the rest looked up from reference TRBV12-5 and TRBJ1-1, is DARVTQTPRHKVTEMGQEVTMRCQPILGHNTVFWYRQTMMQGLELLAYFRNRAPLDDSGMPKDRFSAEMPDATLATLKIQPSEPRDSAVYFCASGLGRGTTEAFFGQGTRLTVV.

The chain combines TRBV18 with TRBJ2-3; 7 positions agree with TRBD2. This CDR3 has 16 residues. Germline CDR1 KGHSH, CDR2 LQKENI. After removal of 3 bases from V and 2 bases from J, the junction contained 8 bases not matched to a gene. In DNA, the CDR3 is TGTGCCAGCTCACCCCGGCTAGCGGCGAACACAGATACGCAGTATTTT. This encodes CASSPRLAANTDTQYF.

The J gene is TRBJ2-6, the V gene TRBV2; D unresolved. With 3 bases removed from V and 0 bases from J, the gap between germline ends came to 3 bases. This CDR3 has 14 residues. The germline V gene encodes CDR1 SNHLY and CDR2 FYNNEI. For the CDR3, the DNA is TGTGCCAGCAGTGACGGCTCTGGGGCCAACGTCCTGACTTTC. Protein: CASSDGSGANVLTF.

This chain joins TRBV6-5 and TRBJ1-2; D not resolved. Trimming removed 7 bases from V and 3 bases from J, with 15 bases in between. CDR3 length: 14 residues. Germline V gene data show CDR1 as MNHEY and CDR2 as SVGAGI. This CDR3 is CASTRKNRDYGYTF. For the CDR3, the DNA is TGTGCCAGCACACGGAAGAATCGGGACTATGGCTACACCTTC.

This chain uses TRBV4-2 with TRBJ2-1; D gene unclear. This CDR3 has 13 residues. Germline assignment: CDR1 LGHNA and CDR2 YNFKEQ. Trimming cost V 5 bases and J 9 bases, with 14 bases left between them. CDR3 sequence (DNA): TGTGCCAGCAGCGAAGCCACGGGTACTGAGCAGTTCTTC. Translated: CASSEATGTEQFF.

This clone has just a few counts. The V call is TRBV10-3, the J call TRBJ2-1; the D gene is possibly TRBD1 (6 bases). Germline V gene lookup returns CDR1 ENHRY and CDR2 SYGVKD. The CDR3 consists of 13 residues. V lost 6 bases, J lost 8 bases, and 14 bases lay in between. The CDR3 loop is CAISGDPGDEQFF. Here the CDR3 DNA reads TGTGCCATCAGCGGGGACCCAGGGGATGAGCAGTTCTTC.